Sequencing of this T cell receptor beta chain was carried out in a study of T cell responses to AZD1222 COVID-19 vaccine. Study-level background: Second doses that came at about 4 or about 12 weeks were put together. Study outcomes and limitations: Spike-spanning, vaccine-associated CD4 TCRs were dominant at 160-218 and 743-854. Baseline seropositivity characterized only a handful of AZD1222 recipients.

Sequenced by immunoSEQ multiplex PCR; TCRdb stores in-frame clones only, minus some. The repertoire holds 99,000 or so clones, roughly 92% seen once, with around 5% in the top ten. About this clone itself: The antigen remains unidentified.

The germline V and J ends were trimmed by 3 bases and 4 bases, with 28 bases remaining between them. Germline V CDR1 and CDR2: LNHNV, YYDKDF (reference sequence). This CDR3 region has 20 residues. The sample in question was peripheral blood, obtained on day 0 of AZD1222 vaccination. The receptor's source is an adult in good health. J is TRBJ2-1 and V is TRBV15, with D perhaps being TRBD1 or TRBD2 (5 bases each). This CDR3 reads CATSRGRDHTLSSGYNEQFF. The CDR3 region has the DNA TGTGCCACCAGCAGGGGCCGGGACCACACCCTCTCCTCGGGGTACAATGAGCAGTTCTTC.